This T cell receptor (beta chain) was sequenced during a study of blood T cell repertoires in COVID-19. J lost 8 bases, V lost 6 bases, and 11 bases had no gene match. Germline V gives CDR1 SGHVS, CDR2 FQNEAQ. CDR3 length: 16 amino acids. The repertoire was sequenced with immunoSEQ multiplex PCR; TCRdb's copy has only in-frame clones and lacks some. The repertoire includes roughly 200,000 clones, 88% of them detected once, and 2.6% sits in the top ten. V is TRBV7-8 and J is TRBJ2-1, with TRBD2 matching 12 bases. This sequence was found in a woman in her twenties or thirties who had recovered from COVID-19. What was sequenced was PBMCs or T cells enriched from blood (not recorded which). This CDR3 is CASRDLAGGPSHEQFF. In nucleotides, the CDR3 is TGTGCCAGCAGAGACCTAGCGGGGGGGCCGTCCCATGAGCAGTTCTTC.